The clone carrying this T cell receptor (beta chain) was seen a few times. The data derive from a study of blood T cell repertoires in COVID-19. The CDR3 is 14 residues long. From germline, CDR1 is SGHKS and CDR2 YYEKEE (reference sequence). V shed 4 bases, J shed 4 bases, and the junction held 5 bases outside the gene matches. The assay was immunoSEQ multiplex PCR, and TCRdb's table has in-frame clones only and misses some. The table shows a few hundred thousand clones, with approximately 87% occurring only once. All recovered Cohort 3 donors got two negative PCRs, got clearance, or saw symptom resolution.

This TCR was sampled from a man aged 25 to 45 who had recovered from COVID-19. The specimen was PBMCs or T cells enriched from blood (not recorded which). The rearrangement links TRBV5-5 to TRBJ1-2; 9 nucleotides align to TRBD1. The CDR3 sequence: CASSRTGASYGYTF. The CDR3 DNA reads TGTGCCAGCAGCCGGACAGGGGCGAGCTATGGCTACACCTTC. The variable domain in full, completed from reference TRBV5-5 and TRBJ1-2, reads DAGVTQSPTHLIKTRGQQVTLRCSPISGHKSVSWYQQVLGQGPQFIFQYYEKEERGRGNFPDRFSARQFPNYSSELNVNALLLGDSALYLCASSRTGASYGYTFGSGTRLTVV.